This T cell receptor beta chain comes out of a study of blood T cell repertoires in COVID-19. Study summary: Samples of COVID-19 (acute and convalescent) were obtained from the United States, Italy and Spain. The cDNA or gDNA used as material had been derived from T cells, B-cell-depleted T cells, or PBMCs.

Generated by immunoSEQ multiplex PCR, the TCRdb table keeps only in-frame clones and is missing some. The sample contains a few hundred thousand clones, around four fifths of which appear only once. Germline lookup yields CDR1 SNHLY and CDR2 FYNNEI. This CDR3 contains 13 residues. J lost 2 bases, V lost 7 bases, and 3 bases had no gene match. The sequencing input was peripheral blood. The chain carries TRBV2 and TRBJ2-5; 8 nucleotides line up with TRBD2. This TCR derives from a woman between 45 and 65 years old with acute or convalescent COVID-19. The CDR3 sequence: CASMRLAQETQYF. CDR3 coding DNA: TGTGCCAGCATGCGACTAGCGCAAGAGACCCAGTACTTC.